The sequence of this T cell receptor (beta chain) was determined in a study of blood T cell repertoires in COVID-19. As for the study in general: PBMCs, B-cell-depleted T cells, or T cells were the source of the cDNA or gDNA that made up the material.

The germline V gene has CDR1 MGHRA and CDR2 YSYEKL. V lost 0 bases and J 10 bases, leaving 7 bases between the germline ends. The CDR3 covers 12 residues. Here immunoSEQ multiplex PCR was the method, and the copy in TCRdb shows in-frame clones only, minus some. This table holds about 140,000 clones, around 82% found once. The chain recombines TRBV4-1 with TRBJ2-1; D may be TRBD2 (5 bases). This TCR derives from a human donor in a cohort sampled during active COVID-19. The sequenced sample was peripheral blood. The CDR3 bases are TGCGCCAGCAGCCAAGATGGCGGGGAGCAGTTCTTC. This sequence encodes CASSQDGGEQFF.